These T cell receptor beta chains were read from a single sample in a study of circulating tumor DNA in untreated peripheral T-cell lymphoma. TCRdb's copy holds only in-frame clones and misses some; the assay was immunoSEQ multiplex PCR. Of 6,000 or so clones in the sample, approximately 77% were seen once. Sample: tumor tissue. The origin of the receptors is a human donor with peripheral T-cell lymphoma. The CDR3 runs from the conserved cysteine through the conserved F or W. The D gene is left open where the match is weak. For some rows the clone size is stated as once, few or many, or as a class when expanded; others skip it.

clone_size	v_call	d_call	j_call	cdr3_length	cdr3_aa	cdr3_nt
once	TRBV6-9	-	TRBJ1-1	14	CASSYHVSGTEAFF	TGTGCCAGCAGTTACCACGTTTCGGGTACTGAAGCTTTCTTT
-	TRBV6-4	-	TRBJ2-7	11	CASGDGYEQYF	TGTGCCAGCGGGGACGGTTACGAGCAGTACTTC
-	TRBV19	-	TRBJ1-5	14	CASNGQGIGQPQHF	TGTGCCAGTAATGGGCAGGGTATAGGTCAGCCCCAGCATTTT
once	TRBV28	-	TRBJ2-1	12	CATCETYNEQFF	TGTGCCACGTGCGAAACCTACAATGAGCAGTTCTTC
-	TRBV9	-	TRBJ2-3	15	CANSVRGQGSVTQYF	TGTGCCAACAGCGTAAGAGGCCAGGGATCGGTTACGCAGTATTTT
-	TRBV5-1	-	TRBJ2-7	16	CASSSRPGQSLGEQYF	TGCGCCAGCAGCTCGCGACCCGGACAGAGCCTGGGTGAGCAGTACTTC
-	TRBV11-3	TRBD1	TRBJ2-6	19	CASSAAGTETLSGANVLTF	TGTGCCAGCAGCGCAGCCGGGACAGAGACTCTCTCTGGGGCCAACGTCCTGACTTTC
-	TRBV5-1	TRBD1	TRBJ2-2	14	CASSGGRNTGELFF	TGCGCCAGCTCAGGGGGACGGAACACCGGGGAGCTGTTTTTT
-	TRBV4-1	-	TRBJ1-2	15	CASSQDLTFNYGYTF	TGCGCCAGCAGCCAAGATTTGACCTTTAACTATGGCTACACCTTC
-	TRBV12-5	-	TRBJ2-7	14	CASGLGPQVPEQYF	TGTGCTAGTGGTTTAGGTCCCCAGGTCCCCGAGCAGTACTTC
few	TRBV15	-	TRBJ1-3	19	CATSAPDIRRGFSGNTIYF	TGTGCCACCAGCGCTCCCGATATTAGGAGGGGTTTCTCTGGAAACACCATATATTTT
-	TRBV11-3	-	TRBJ1-6	19	CASSLRGGEILHYNSPLHF	TGTGCCAGCAGCTTGCGAGGGGGTGAAATACTACACTATAATTCACCCCTCCACTTT
-	TRBV12-5	-	TRBJ2-4	13	CASIRGTKNIQYF	TGTGCCAGCATCCGGGGGACCAAAAACATTCAGTACTTC
few	TRBV18	-	TRBJ2-5	13	CASSQERQETQYF	TGTGCCAGCTCCCAGGAACGCCAAGAGACCCAGTACTTC
-	TRBV6-8	-	TRBJ2-5	14	CASIPGSKGETQYF	TGTGCCAGCATTCCGGGGAGTAAGGGAGAGACCCAGTACTTC
-	TRBV28	-	TRBJ1-6	15	CASSASGQKYSPLHF	TGTGCCAGCAGTGCCTCTGGACAGAAATATTCACCCCTCCACTTT
once	TRBV6-8	-	TRBJ2-3	13	CASSDQGSDTQYF	TGTGCCAGCAGTGATCAGGGGTCAGATACGCAGTATTTT
-	TRBV6-8	-	TRBJ1-1	13	CAILNTANTKAFF	TGTGCCATCCTGAATACAGCGAACACTAAAGCTTTCTTT
-	TRBV6-8	TRBD1	TRBJ1-6	15	CASSYGNRGNSPLHF	TGTGCCAGCAGTTACGGAAACAGGGGAAATTCACCCCTCCACTTT
-	TRBV19	-	TRBJ1-1	15	CASSIVGQMNTEAFF	TGTGCCAGTAGTATAGTTGGACAGATGAACACTGAAGCTTTCTTT
-	TRBV7-1	TRBD1	TRBJ1-4	13	CASSQDRGEKLFF	TGTGCCAGCAGCCAGGACAGGGGTGAAAAACTGTTTTTT
-	TRBV19	-	TRBJ1-1	13	CASSIDGTLEAFF	TGTGCCAGTAGTATAGATGGGACTCTTGAAGCTTTCTTT
once	TRBV11-3	-	TRBJ2-1	14	CASSSHRPPDEQFF	TGTGCCAGCAGCAGTCACAGACCACCGGATGAGCAGTTCTTC
-	TRBV28	-	TRBJ2-7	14	CASSTRGAVYEQYF	TGTGCCAGCAGTACCCGGGGGGCAGTCTACGAGCAATACTTC